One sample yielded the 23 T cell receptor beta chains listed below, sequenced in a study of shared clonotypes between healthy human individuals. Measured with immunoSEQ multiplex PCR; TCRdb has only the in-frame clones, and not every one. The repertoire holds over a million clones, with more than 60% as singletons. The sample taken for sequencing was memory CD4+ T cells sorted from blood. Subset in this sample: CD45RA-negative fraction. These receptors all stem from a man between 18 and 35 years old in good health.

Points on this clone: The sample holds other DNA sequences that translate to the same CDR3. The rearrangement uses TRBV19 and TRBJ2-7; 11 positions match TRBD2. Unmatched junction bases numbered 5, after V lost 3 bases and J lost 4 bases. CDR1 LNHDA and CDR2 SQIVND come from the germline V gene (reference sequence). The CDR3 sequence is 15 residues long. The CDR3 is CASSIGLAGSYEQYF. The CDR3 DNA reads TGTGCCAGTAGTATCGGACTAGCGGGCTCTTACGAGCAGTACTTC. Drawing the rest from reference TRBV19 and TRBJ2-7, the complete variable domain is DGGITQSPKYLFRKEGQNVTLSCEQNLNHDAMYWYRQDPGQGLRLIYYSQIVNDFQKGDIAEGYSVSREKKESFPLTVTSAQKNPTAFYLCASSIGLAGSYEQYFGPGTRLTVT.

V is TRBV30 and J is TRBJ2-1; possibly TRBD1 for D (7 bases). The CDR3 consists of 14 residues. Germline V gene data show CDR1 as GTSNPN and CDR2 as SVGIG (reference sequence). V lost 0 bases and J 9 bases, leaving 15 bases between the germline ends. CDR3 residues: CAWSVLLQGGEQFF. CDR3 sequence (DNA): TGTGCCTGGAGTGTACTACTCCAGGGGGGTGAGCAGTTCTTC.

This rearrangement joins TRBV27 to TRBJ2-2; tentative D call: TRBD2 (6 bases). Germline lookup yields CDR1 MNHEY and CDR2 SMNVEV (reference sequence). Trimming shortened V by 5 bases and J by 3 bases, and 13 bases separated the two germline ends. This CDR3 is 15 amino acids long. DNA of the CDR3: TGTGCCAGCAGTGTGGAGGGTGCGGACACCGGGGAGCTGTTTTTT. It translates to CASSVEGADTGELFF.

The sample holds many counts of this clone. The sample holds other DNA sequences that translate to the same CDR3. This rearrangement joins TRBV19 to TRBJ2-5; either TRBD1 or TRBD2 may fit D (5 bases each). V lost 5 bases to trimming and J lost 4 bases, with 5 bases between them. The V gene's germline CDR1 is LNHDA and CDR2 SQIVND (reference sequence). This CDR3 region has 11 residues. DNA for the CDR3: TGTGCCAGTAGTGGGGGAGAGACCCAGTACTTC. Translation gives CASSGGETQYF.

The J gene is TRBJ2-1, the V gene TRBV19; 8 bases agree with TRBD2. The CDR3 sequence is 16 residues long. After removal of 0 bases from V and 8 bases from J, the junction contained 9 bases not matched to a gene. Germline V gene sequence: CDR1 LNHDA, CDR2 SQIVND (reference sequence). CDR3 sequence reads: CASSIDRSGSQDEQFF. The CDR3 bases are TGTGCCAGTAGTATAGATAGGAGCGGGAGTCAGGATGAGCAGTTCTTC.

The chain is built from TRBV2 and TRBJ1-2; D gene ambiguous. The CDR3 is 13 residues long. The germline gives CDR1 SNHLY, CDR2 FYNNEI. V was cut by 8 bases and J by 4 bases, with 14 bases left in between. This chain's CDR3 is CASSASRGYGYTF. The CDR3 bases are TGTGCCAGCTCCGCCTCTCGGGGCTATGGCTACACCTTC.

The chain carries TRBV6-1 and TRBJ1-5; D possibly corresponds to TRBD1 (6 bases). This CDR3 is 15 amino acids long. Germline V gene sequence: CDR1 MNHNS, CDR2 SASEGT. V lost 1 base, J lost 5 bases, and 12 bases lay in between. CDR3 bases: TGTGCCAGCAGTGAAGAGGCAGGGGATTATCAGCCCCAGCATTTT. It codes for CASSEEAGDYQPQHF.

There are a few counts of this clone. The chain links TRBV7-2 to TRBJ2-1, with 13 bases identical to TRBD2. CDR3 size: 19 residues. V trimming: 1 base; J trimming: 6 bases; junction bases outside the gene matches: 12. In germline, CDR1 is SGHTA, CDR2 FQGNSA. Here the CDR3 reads CASSLVSGTSGKLVNEQFF. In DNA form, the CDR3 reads TGTGCCAGCAGCTTAGTCTCCGGGACTAGCGGGAAGTTGGTCAATGAGCAGTTCTTC.

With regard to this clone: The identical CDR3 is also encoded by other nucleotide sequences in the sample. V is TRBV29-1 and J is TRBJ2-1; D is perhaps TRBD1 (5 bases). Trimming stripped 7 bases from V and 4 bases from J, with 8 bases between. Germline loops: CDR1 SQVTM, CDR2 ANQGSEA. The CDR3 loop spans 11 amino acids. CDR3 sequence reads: CSADRYNEQFF. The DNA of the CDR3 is TGCAGCGCTGACAGATACAATGAGCAGTTCTTC.

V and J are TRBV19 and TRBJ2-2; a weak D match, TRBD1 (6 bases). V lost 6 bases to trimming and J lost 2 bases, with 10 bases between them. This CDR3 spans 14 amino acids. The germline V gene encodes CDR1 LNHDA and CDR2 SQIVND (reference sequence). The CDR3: CASSQGRNTGELFF. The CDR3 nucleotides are TGTGCCAGTAGCCAGGGGAGAAACACCGGGGAGCTGTTTTTT.

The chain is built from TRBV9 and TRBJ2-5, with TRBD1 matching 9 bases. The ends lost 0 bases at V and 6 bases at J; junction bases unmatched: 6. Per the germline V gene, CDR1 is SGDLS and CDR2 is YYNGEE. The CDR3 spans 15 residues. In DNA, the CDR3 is TGTGCCAGCAGCGTAGGGGGACAGGGTTTGCAGACCCAGTACTTC. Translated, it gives CASSVGGQGLQTQYF. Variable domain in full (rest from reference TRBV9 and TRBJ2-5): DSGVTQTPKHLITATGQRVTLRCSPRSGDLSVYWYQQSLDQGLQFLIQYYNGEERAKGNILERFSAQQFPDLHSELNLSSLELGDSALYFCASSVGGQGLQTQYFGPGTRLLVL.

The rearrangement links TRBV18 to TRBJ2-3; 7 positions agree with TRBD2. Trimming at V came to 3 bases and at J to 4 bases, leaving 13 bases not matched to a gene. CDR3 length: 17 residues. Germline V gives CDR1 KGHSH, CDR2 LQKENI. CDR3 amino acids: CASSPTVGTKFADTQYF. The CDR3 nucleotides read TGTGCCAGCTCACCTACAGTAGGGACTAAATTCGCAGATACGCAGTATTTT.

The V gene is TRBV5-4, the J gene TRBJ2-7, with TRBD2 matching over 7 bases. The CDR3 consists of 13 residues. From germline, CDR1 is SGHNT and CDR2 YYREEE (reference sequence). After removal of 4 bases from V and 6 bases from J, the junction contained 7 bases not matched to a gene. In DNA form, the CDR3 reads TGTGCCAGCAGCCGGGACTACTCGGGCGAGCAGTACTTC. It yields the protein CASSRDYSGEQYF.

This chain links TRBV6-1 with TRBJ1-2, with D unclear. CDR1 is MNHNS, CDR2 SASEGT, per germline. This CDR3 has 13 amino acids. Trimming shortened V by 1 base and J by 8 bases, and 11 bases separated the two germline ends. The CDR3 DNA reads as TGTGCCAGCAGTGAAGTGGGGTTAGGGGGCTACACCTTC. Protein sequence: CASSEVGLGGYTF.

The CDR3 bases are TGTGCCAGCAGTGAATGCCCCCGAAGATCGAACACTGAAGCTTTCTTT. Protein sequence: CASSECPRRSNTEAFF. The chain joins TRBV25-1 to TRBJ1-1; D gene ambiguous. The ends were cut back, 1 base at V and 1 base at J, with 13 bases in the middle. The CDR3 covers 16 residues. From germline, CDR1 is MGHDK and CDR2 SYGVNS.

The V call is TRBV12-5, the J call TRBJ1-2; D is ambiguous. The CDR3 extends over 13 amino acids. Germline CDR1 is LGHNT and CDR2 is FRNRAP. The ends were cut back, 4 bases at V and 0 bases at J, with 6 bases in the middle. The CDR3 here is CASGSAANYGYTF. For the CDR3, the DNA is TGTGCTAGTGGTTCGGCAGCTAACTATGGCTACACCTTC.

CDR3 in amino acids: CASTWGRPRGNTEAFF. The CDR3 DNA follows: TGTGCCAGTACCTGGGGAAGGCCCCGGGGTAACACTGAAGCTTTCTTT. The chain uses TRBV19 and TRBJ1-1; D gene uncertain. The CDR3 covers 16 residues. Trimming removed 7 bases from V and 2 bases from J, with 20 bases in between. The germline V gene encodes CDR1 LNHDA and CDR2 SQIVND (reference sequence).

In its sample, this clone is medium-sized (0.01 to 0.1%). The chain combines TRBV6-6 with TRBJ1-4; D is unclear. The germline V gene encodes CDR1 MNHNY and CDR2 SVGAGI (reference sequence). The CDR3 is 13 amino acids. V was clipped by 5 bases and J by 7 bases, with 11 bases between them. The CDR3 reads CASSVLSGEKLFF. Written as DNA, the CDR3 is TGTGCCAGCAGTGTACTATCCGGTGAAAAACTGTTTTTT.

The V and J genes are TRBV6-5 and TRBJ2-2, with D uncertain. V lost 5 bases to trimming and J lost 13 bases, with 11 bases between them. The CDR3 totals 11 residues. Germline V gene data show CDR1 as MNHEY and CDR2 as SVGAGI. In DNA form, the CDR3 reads TGTGCCAGCAGTGAATCCGCGGCGCTGTTTTTT. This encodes CASSESAALFF.

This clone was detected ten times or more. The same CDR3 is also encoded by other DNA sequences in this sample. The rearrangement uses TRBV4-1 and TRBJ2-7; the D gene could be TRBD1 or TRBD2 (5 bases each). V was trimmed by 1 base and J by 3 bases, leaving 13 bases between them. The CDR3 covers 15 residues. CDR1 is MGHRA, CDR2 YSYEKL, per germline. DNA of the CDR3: TGCGCCAGCAGCCAAGTTGAGGGGTCCCTCTACGAGCAGTACTTC. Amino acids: CASSQVEGSLYEQYF.

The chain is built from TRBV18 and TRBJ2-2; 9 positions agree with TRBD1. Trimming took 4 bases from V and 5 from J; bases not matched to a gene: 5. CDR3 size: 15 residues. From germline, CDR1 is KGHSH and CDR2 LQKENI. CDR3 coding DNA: TGTGCCAGCTCACTAGGACAGGGGAGGACCGGGGAGCTGTTTTTT. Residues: CASSLGQGRTGELFF.

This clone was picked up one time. CDR3 DNA sequence: TGTGCCAGCAGCTTACGGCCAGTAGTGGCAGATACGCAGTATTTT. It encodes CASSLRPVVADTQYF. This sequence joins TRBV7-2 and TRBJ2-3; D ambiguous. Germline CDR1 is SGHTA and CDR2 is FQGNSA. This CDR3 is 15 amino acids long. V was trimmed by 2 bases and J by 4 bases, leaving 13 bases between them.

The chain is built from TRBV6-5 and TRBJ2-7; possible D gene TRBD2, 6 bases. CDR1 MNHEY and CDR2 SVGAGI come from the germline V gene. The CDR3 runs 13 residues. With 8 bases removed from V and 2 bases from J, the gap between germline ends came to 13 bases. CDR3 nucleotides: TGTGCCAGCGGAGGGGCAGCGACCTACGAGCAGTACTTC. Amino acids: CASGGAATYEQYF.